This entry lists 25 T cell receptor beta chains sequenced from one sample in a study of shared clonotypes between healthy human individuals. Libraries were prepared by immunoSEQ multiplex PCR; TCRdb keeps only in-frame clonotypes and omits some of them. The sample has 2,500,000 or so clones, over 85% seen once; the top ten hold more than 0.35%. Sequenced material: naive CD4+ T cells from PBMCs. Subset meaning: CD45RA+ positively selected. These receptors all come from a man aged 18 to 30 in good health. Some clones in this sample may be carry-over from other donors' samples.

The rearrangement uses TRBV30 and TRBJ2-7; D uncertain. V lost 5 bases and J 5 bases, leaving 10 bases between the germline ends. The CDR3 runs to 11 residues. Germline CDR1 GTSNPN, CDR2 SVGIG (reference sequence). The CDR3 sequence is CAWGPDDEQYF. The CDR3, as DNA: TGTGCCTGGGGTCCCGATGACGAGCAGTACTTC.

About this clone: The sample holds other DNA sequences that translate to the same CDR3. The CDR3 spells CASSPQTSAYNEQFF. The CDR3 DNA reads as TGTGCCAGCTCACCGCAGACTAGTGCCTACAATGAGCAGTTCTTC. The gene calls are TRBV18 and TRBJ2-1, with D perhaps matching TRBD2 (6 bases). Germline CDR1 and CDR2: KGHSH and LQKENI. Trimming stripped 3 bases from V and 2 bases from J, with 11 bases between. The CDR3 sequence is 15 residues long.

Concerning this clone itself: This specimen includes other DNA sequences encoding the same CDR3. The chain uses TRBV28 and TRBJ2-4, with unresolved D. V was shortened by 5 bases and J by 0 bases, with 11 bases between the two germline ends. CDR3 length: 15 amino acids. CDR1 is MDHEN and CDR2 is SYDVKM in the germline V gene. The CDR3 protein is CASSPPGLAKNIQYF. The CDR3 DNA is TGTGCCAGCAGTCCACCGGGTCTAGCCAAAAACATTCAGTACTTC.

This rearrangement joins TRBV11-2 to TRBJ1-6, with D perhaps TRBD1 (6 bases). Germline values: CDR1 SGHAT, CDR2 FQNNGV. V dropped 1 base and J dropped 6 bases, with 7 bases sitting between them. The CDR3 extends over 14 amino acids. CDR3 in amino acids: CASSLAQGNSPLHF. CDR3 DNA sequence: TGTGCCAGCAGCTTAGCACAGGGTAATTCACCCCTCCACTTT.

The rearrangement joins TRBV5-1 to TRBJ2-1, with 7 bases identical to TRBD2. Trimming removed 0 bases from V and 8 bases from J; junction bases left unmatched: 8. The germline CDR1 and CDR2 sequences are SGHRS and YFSETQ. The CDR3 is made up of 15 amino acids. The CDR3 coding sequence is TGCGCCAGCAGCTTGGAGCCCCGGGGGAGGGATGAGCAGTTCTTC. This encodes CASSLEPRGRDEQFF. Based on the CDR3 plus reference TRBV5-1 and TRBJ2-1, the full variable domain is KAGVTQTPRYLIKTRGQQVTLSCSPISGHRSVSWYQQTPGQGLQFLFEYFSETQRNKGNFPGRFSGRQFSNSRSEMNVSTLELGDSALYLCASSLEPRGRDEQFFGPGTRLTVL.

V is TRBV30 and J is TRBJ1-1; the D is unclear. CDR1 is GTSNPN and CDR2 is SVGIG in the germline V gene (reference sequence). With 3 bases removed from V and 4 bases from J, the gap between germline ends came to 12 bases. The length of the CDR3 is 13 residues. The CDR3 loop is CAWSENSPTEAFF. The CDR3 DNA reads as TGTGCCTGGAGCGAAAATAGCCCCACTGAAGCTTTCTTT.

V usage is TRBV7-9 and J usage is TRBJ2-1, with D perhaps TRBD2 (6 bases). This CDR3 is 15 amino acids long. Germline-derived CDR1 and CDR2 are SEHNR and FQNEAQ (reference sequence). V lost 8 bases and J lost 3, with 17 bases in between. The CDR3 DNA follows: TGTGCCAGCGGCTCATACGGGGGAGGCTACAATGAGCAGTTCTTC. Translated, it gives CASGSYGGGYNEQFF. The full variable domain, its missing parts supplied by reference TRBV7-9 and TRBJ2-1, is DTGVSQNPRHKITKRGQNVTFRCDPISEHNRLYWYRQTLGQGPEFLTYFQNEAQLEKSRLLSDRFSAERPKGSFSTLEIQRTEQGDSAMYLCASGSYGGGYNEQFFGPGTRLTVL.

The chain joins TRBV2 to TRBJ2-3; 7 nucleotides match TRBD2. Germline loops: CDR1 SNHLY, CDR2 FYNNEI. The CDR3 extends over 14 amino acids. V lost 6 bases, J lost 2 bases, and 5 bases stayed unmatched. The CDR3 sequence: CASSGDYFTDTQYF. The CDR3 DNA reads TGTGCCAGCAGCGGGGACTATTTCACAGATACGCAGTATTTT.

The chain uses TRBV4-1 and TRBJ1-2, with 8 bases identical to TRBD1. This CDR3 spans 15 amino acids. Germline values: CDR1 MGHRA, CDR2 YSYEKL. J gave up 4 bases and V 1 base, and 5 bases lay outside the gene matches. The CDR3 loop reads CASSQGGQDLYGYTF. The CDR3 DNA follows: TGCGCCAGCAGCCAAGGGGGACAGGACCTCTATGGCTACACCTTC.

The V and J genes are TRBV29-1 and TRBJ1-1; maybe TRBD1 (5 bases). The germline V gene encodes CDR1 SQVTM and CDR2 ANQGSEA. Trimming took off 4 bases at V and 3 bases at J, with 33 bases between the two ends. The CDR3 sequence is 20 residues long. The chain's CDR3 is CSVVRGAFWGDAGVDTEAFF. The CDR3 nucleotides are TGCAGCGTTGTACGGGGCGCTTTTTGGGGGGACGCCGGGGTGGACACTGAAGCTTTCTTT.

V and J are TRBV4-3 and TRBJ2-2; maybe TRBD2 (5 bases). V dropped 4 bases and J dropped 3 bases, with 12 bases sitting between them. Germline loops: CDR1 LGHNA, CDR2 YSLEER. CDR3 length equals 15 residues. CDR3 in amino acids: CASSRQLGDTGELFF. The CDR3 DNA is TGCGCCAGCAGCCGACAACTCGGGGACACCGGGGAGCTGTTTTTT.

The chain couples TRBV11-2 to TRBJ2-7; D is undetermined. Trimming stripped 3 bases from V and 3 bases from J, with 12 bases between. Per the germline V gene, CDR1 is SGHAT and CDR2 is FQNNGV. The CDR3 extends over 14 amino acids. Here the CDR3 reads CASSFSGPYYEQYF. The CDR3 DNA reads TGTGCCAGCAGCTTTTCCGGACCCTACTACGAGCAGTACTTC.

This CDR3 is CASSLALAGVSDEQFF. CDR3 nucleotides: TGTGCCAGCAGCTTAGCACTAGCGGGAGTTAGCGATGAGCAGTTCTTC. V gene TRBV7-9 combines with J gene TRBJ2-1; TRBD2 aligns across 11 bases. Germline lookup yields CDR1 SEHNR and CDR2 FQNEAQ (reference sequence). The ends lost 0 bases at V and 8 bases at J; junction bases unmatched: 6. The CDR3 is 16 residues long.

This clone was seen a single time. The CDR3 sequence is CAISDAVGQFF. CDR3 in DNA: TGTGCCATCAGTGATGCTGTTGGGCAGTTCTTC. The V gene is TRBV10-3, the J gene TRBJ2-1; no firm D call. This CDR3 spans 11 amino acids. Trimming left V 3 bases short and J 12 bases short, with 9 bases between. From germline, CDR1 is ENHRY and CDR2 SYGVKD.

This CDR3 is CATSLQGGLYEQYF. The DNA for the CDR3 is TGTGCCACCAGTCTACAGGGGGGTTTGTACGAGCAGTACTTC. This chain links TRBV15 with TRBJ2-7, with 8 bases lining up with TRBD1. The germline V gene encodes CDR1 LNHNV and CDR2 YYDKDF (reference sequence). This CDR3 region has 14 residues. J gave up 4 bases and V 6 bases, and 8 bases lay outside the gene matches.

The chain recombines TRBV11-2 with TRBJ2-7, with 11 positions matching TRBD2. V shed 5 bases and J 7 bases; nucleotides not matched to a gene: 13. The CDR3 runs to 16 residues. Germline CDR1 reads SGHAT; CDR2 reads FQNNGV. Here the CDR3 DNA reads TGTGCCAGCAGCGTCGGCCGACTAGCGGGGTCCTTGGAGCAGTACTTC. Protein: CASSVGRLAGSLEQYF.

Turning to this clone: Other nucleotide sequences in the sample specify the same CDR3. V gene TRBV18 combines with J gene TRBJ2-5, with 15 nucleotides matching TRBD2. The CDR3 spans 15 residues. The germline V gene encodes CDR1 KGHSH and CDR2 LQKENI. V dropped 3 bases and J dropped 4; count of bases not matched to a gene: 0. CDR3 protein: CASSPGLAGGETQYF. CDR3 in DNA: TGTGCCAGCTCACCGGGACTAGCGGGGGGAGAGACCCAGTACTTC.

The V call is TRBV7-8, the J call TRBJ2-2; D may be TRBD1 (6 bases). This CDR3 comprises 16 residues. V lost 6 bases and J lost 4, with 18 bases in between. Germline CDR1 SGHVS, CDR2 FQNEAQ. Here the CDR3 DNA reads TGTGCCAGCAGTGAGACAGGTCCATTCCCCACCGGGGAGCTGTTTTTT. Its translation: CASSETGPFPTGELFF.

With respect to this clone: This sample includes further DNA sequences coding for the same CDR3. The chain employs TRBV19 and TRBJ2-2; maybe TRBD2 (7 bases). V lost 6 bases and J lost 5, with 13 bases in between. Germline V gene sequence: CDR1 LNHDA, CDR2 SQIVND (reference sequence). This CDR3 has 14 amino acids. This chain's CDR3 is CASSTGRGTGELFF. CDR3 coding DNA: TGTGCCAGTAGCACAGGGAGGGGAACCGGGGAGCTGTTTTTT.

This chain uses TRBV5-1 with TRBJ2-7; 7 positions agree with TRBD1. V gave up 8 bases and J gave up 0 bases; unmatched junction bases: 11. Per germline, CDR1 SGHRS and CDR2 YFSETQ. The CDR3 is made up of 15 amino acids. CDR3 sequence reads: CASSTGTVGSYEQYF. DNA of the CDR3: TGCGCCAGTTCGACCGGGACAGTGGGCTCCTACGAGCAGTACTTC. The complete variable domain, with remaining parts taken from reference TRBV5-1 and TRBJ2-7, reads KAGVTQTPRYLIKTRGQQVTLSCSPISGHRSVSWYQQTPGQGLQFLFEYFSETQRNKGNFPGRFSGRQFSNSRSEMNVSTLELGDSALYLCASSTGTVGSYEQYFGPGTRLTVT.

The chain employs TRBV14 and TRBJ1-4, with TRBD1 as a possible D gene (5 bases). Germline-derived CDR1 and CDR2 are SGHDN and FVKESK. The CDR3 is made up of 14 amino acids. The germline V and J ends were trimmed by 5 bases and 3 bases, with 10 bases remaining between them. The CDR3 sequence is CASSGRGSNEKLFF. CDR3 nucleotides: TGTGCCAGCAGCGGCCGGGGCTCTAATGAAAAACTGTTTTTT.

The V and J genes are TRBV27 and TRBJ2-3; the match to TRBD1 covers 10 bases. Unmatched junction bases numbered 7, after V lost 5 bases and J lost 2 bases. This CDR3 contains 16 residues. Germline V lookup: CDR1 MNHEY, CDR2 SMNVEV (reference sequence). The DNA for the CDR3 is TGTGCCAGCAGTCCAGGACAGGGGGGATTCACAGATACGCAGTATTTT. Translating it yields CASSPGQGGFTDTQYF.

This rearrangement joins TRBV30 to TRBJ1-4; TRBD1 might be the D (6 bases). V dropped 3 bases and J dropped 6 bases, with 17 bases sitting between them. Germline V CDR1 and CDR2: GTSNPN, SVGIG (reference sequence). This CDR3 is built from 15 residues. CDR3 DNA: TGTGCCTGGAGGAGAGGGGGAGGGAAGGATGAAAAACTGTTTTTT. This sequence encodes CAWRRGGGKDEKLFF.

The chain employs TRBV7-3 and TRBJ2-3; tentatively, D is TRBD1 (5 bases). V was pared by 2 bases and J by 3 bases, with 15 bases between. CDR1 and CDR2 from the germline V gene are SGHTA and FQGTGA. There are 16 residues in the CDR3. The CDR3 is CASSLDPPGMTDTQYF. Written as DNA, the CDR3 is TGTGCCAGCAGCTTAGACCCCCCAGGGATGACAGATACGCAGTATTTT.

The CDR3 sequence is CASSGRLAGKYEQYF. Written as DNA, the CDR3 is TGTGCCAGCAGTGGTCGACTAGCGGGAAAATACGAGCAGTACTTC. The genes are TRBV6-4 and TRBJ2-7; 11 bases match TRBD2. There are 15 residues in the CDR3. CDR1 and CDR2 from the germline V gene are MRHNA and SNTAGT. The ends lost 4 bases at V and 4 bases at J; junction bases unmatched: 6.